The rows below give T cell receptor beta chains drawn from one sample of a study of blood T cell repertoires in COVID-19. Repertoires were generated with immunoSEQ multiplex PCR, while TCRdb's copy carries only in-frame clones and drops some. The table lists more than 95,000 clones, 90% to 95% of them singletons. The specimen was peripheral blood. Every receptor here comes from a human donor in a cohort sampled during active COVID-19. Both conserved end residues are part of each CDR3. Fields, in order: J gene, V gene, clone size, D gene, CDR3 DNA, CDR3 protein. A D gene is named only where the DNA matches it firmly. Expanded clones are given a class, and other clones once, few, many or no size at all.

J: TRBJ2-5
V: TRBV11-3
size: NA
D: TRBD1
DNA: TGTGCCAGCAGCTCGGGACAGGAAGAGACCCAGTACTTC
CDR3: CASSSGQEETQYF

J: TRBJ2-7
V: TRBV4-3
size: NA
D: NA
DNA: TGCGCCAGCAGCCAAGAATTTGCGGGACCCTACGAGCAGTACTTC
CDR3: CASSQEFAGPYEQYF

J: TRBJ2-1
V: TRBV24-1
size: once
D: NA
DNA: TGTGCCACCCGATCAACTAGTACCTATGAGCAGTTCTTC
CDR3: CATRSTSTYEQFF

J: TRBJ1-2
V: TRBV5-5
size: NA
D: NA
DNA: TGTGCCAGCAGCTTAAGCTTCTATGGCTACACCTTC
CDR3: CASSLSFYGYTF

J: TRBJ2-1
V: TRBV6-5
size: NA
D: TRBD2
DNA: TGTGCCAGCAGTTCCGCGGGGGGGCAAGGTGAGCAGTTCTTC
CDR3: CASSSAGGQGEQFF

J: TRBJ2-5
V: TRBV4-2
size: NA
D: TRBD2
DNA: TGTGCCAGCAGCGGAGCGGGGGGACGCCAAGAGACCCAGTACTTC
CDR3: CASSGAGGRQETQYF

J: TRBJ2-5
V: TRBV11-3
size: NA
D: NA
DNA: TGTGCCAGCAGCCCAGGGCCCTTCCAAGAGACCCAGTACTTC
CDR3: CASSPGPFQETQYF

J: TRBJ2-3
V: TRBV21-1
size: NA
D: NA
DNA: TGTGCCAGCCGATTCAGGGGAAGCACAGATACGCAGTATTTT
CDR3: CASRFRGSTDTQYF

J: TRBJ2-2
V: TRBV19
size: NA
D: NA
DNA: TGTGCCAGTAGTATAGCCGGGGGAGAGAACACCGGGGAGCTGTTTTTT
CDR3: CASSIAGGENTGELFF

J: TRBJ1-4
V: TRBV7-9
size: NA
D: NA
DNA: TGTGCCAGCAGCTTAGTGGGTACGGGTAATGAAAAACTGTTTTTT
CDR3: CASSLVGTGNEKLFF

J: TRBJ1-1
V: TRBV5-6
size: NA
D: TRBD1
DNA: TGTGCCAGGTCCACTCCAGGGGGCTGTGAAGCTTTCTTT
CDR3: CARSTPGGCEAFF

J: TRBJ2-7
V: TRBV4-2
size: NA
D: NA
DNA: TGTGCCAGCAGCCAGGGGCGGTTAAGAGAGCAGTACTTC
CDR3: CASSQGRLREQYF

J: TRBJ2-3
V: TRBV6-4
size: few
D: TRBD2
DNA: TGTGCCAGCAGTGGGACTAGCGGGGGGGCCACAGATACGCAGTATTTT
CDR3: CASSGTSGGATDTQYF

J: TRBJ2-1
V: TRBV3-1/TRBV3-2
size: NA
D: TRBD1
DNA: TGTGCCAGCAGCCAGAACAGGGGCTATGAGCAGTTCTTC
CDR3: CASSQNRGYEQFF

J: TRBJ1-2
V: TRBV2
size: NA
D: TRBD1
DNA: TGTGCCAGCAGAGGGACAGTTAAAGGCTACACCTTC
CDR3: CASRGTVKGYTF

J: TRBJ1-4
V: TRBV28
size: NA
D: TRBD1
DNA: TGTGCCAGCAGGGGGACAGGGGGCAATGAAAAACTGTTTTTT
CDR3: CASRGTGGNEKLFF

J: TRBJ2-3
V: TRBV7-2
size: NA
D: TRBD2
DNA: TGTGCCAGCAGCCGGGGACTAGCGGGAGAGGTAAAGTATTTT
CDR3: CASSRGLAGEVKYF

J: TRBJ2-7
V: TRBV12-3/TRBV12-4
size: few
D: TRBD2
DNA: TGTGCCAGCAGGCTAGCGGGGACCTACGAGCAGTACTTC
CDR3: CASRLAGTYEQYF

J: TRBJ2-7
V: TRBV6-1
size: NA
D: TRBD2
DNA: TGTGCCAGCAGTGAACTAGCGGGGAGCTCCTACGAGCAGTACTTC
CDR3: CASSELAGSSYEQYF

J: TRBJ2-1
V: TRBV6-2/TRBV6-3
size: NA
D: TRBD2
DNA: TGTGCCAGCAGTCTAGCGGGACTTTACAATGAGCAGTTCTTC
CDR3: CASSLAGLYNEQFF

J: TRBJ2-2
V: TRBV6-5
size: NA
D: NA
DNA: TGTGCCAGCATCCGCGGGGCGGGCACCGGGGAGCTGTTTTTT
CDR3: CASIRGAGTGELFF

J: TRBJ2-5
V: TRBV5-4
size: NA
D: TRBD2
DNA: TGTGCCAGCAGCTTCGGGGGGGCCCATGAGACCCAGTACTTC
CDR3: CASSFGGAHETQYF

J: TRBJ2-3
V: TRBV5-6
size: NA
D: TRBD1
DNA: TGTGCCAGCAGCTCGAGACAGGGGGCATTGACAGATACGCAGTATTTT
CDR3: CASSSRQGALTDTQYF

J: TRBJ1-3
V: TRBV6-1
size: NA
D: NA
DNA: TGTGCCAGCAGTGAAGCGTCCGTTATAGCAAACACCATATATTTT
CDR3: CASSEASVIANTIYF

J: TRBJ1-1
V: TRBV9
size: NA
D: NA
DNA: TGTGCCAGCAGCGGGACAATGAACACTGAAGCTTTCTTT
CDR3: CASSGTMNTEAFF

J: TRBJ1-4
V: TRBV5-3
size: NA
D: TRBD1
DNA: TGTGCCAGCCAAGCACCAGGGGACAGGGGGCGTTCTAATGAAAAACTGTTTTTT
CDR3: CASQAPGDRGRSNEKLFF

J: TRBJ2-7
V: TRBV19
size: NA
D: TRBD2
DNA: TGTGCCAGTAGTACCCTCATGCGGGGGGACTCCTACGAGCAGTACTTC
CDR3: CASSTLMRGDSYEQYF

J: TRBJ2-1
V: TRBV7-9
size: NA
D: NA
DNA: TGTGCCAACAAAGGGACTAATGAGCAGTTCTTC
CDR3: CANKGTNEQFF

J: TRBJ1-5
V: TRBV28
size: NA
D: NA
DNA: TGTGCCAGCAGCCTCGGGGTTTCTAGCAATCAGCCCCAGCATTTT
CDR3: CASSLGVSSNQPQHF

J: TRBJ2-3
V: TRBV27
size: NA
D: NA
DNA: TGTGCCAGCAGTTTATTTCGTGGACTTAGCACAGATACGCAGTATTTT
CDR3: CASSLFRGLSTDTQYF

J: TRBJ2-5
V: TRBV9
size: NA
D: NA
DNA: TGTGCCAGCAGCGTAGGGGTCGGGAAGACCCAGTACTTC
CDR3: CASSVGVGKTQYF

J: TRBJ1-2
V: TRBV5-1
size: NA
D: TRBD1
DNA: TGCGCCAGCAGCTTAGGACAGGGTCTGGACTATGGCTACACCTTC
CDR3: CASSLGQGLDYGYTF

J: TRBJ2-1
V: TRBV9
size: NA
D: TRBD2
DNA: TGTGCCAGCAGCGTAGCTAGCGGGGGGTCCAATGAGCAGTTCTTC
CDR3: CASSVASGGSNEQFF

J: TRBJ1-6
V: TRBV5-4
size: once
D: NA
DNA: TGTGCCAGCTCTAGTCAGATTAATTCACCCCTCCACTTT
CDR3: CASSSQINSPLHF

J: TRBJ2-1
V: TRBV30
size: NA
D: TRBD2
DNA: TGTGCCTGGAGACTAGCGGGAGCGGTTGAGCAGTTCTTC
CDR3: CAWRLAGAVEQFF

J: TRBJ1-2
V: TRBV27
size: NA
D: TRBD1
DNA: TGTGCCAGCAGGGGACAGGGGGCGGGCTACACCTTC
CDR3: CASRGQGAGYTF

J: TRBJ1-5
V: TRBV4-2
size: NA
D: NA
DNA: TGTGCCAGCAGCCAAGAGGGAACGACGGAGGTGGGCAATCAGCCCCAGCATTTT
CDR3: CASSQEGTTEVGNQPQHF

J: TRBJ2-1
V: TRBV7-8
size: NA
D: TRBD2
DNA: TGTGCCAGCAGCTTAGTCGTACTTAGCGGGGGGGCCTCCTACAATGAGCAGTTCTTC
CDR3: CASSLVVLSGGASYNEQFF

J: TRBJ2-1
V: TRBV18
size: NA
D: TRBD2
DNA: TGTGCCAGCTCACGGACTAGCACCGACAATGAGCAGTTCTTC
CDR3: CASSRTSTDNEQFF

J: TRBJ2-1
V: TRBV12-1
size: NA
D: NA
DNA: TGTGCCAGCAGCTTTGGGTACTGGCGGGAGGGCCCGATTAGGAGCTCCTACAATGAGCAGTTCTTC
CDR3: CASSFGYWREGPIRSSYNEQFF

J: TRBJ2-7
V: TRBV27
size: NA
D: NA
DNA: TGTGCCAGCAGTCCGCGGACAGTCAGCTACGAGCAGTACTTC
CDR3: CASSPRTVSYEQYF

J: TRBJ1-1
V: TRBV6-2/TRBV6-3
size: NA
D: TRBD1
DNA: TGTGCCAGCAGTTACGCACCGGGGGACAGGGAAGCTTTCTTT
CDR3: CASSYAPGDREAFF

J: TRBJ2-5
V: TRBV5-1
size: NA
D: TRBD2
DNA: TGCGCCAGCAGCTTGATAAGCGGGGGGGCCCGGGAGACCCAGTACTTC
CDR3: CASSLISGGARETQYF

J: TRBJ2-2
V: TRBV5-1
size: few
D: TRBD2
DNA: TGCGCCAGCAGCCCCGGGACTAGCGCCGGGGAGCTGTTTTTT
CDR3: CASSPGTSAGELFF

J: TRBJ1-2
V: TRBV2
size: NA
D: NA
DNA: TGTGCCAGCAGCCCCGTCGGGAACCCCTATGGCTACACCTTC
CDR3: CASSPVGNPYGYTF

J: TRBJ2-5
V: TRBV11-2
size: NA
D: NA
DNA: TGTGCCAGCAGCTCCTCAGAGACCCAGTACTTC
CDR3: CASSSSETQYF

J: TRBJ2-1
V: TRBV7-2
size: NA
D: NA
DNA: TGTGCCAGCAGCTTTTTATCCTACAATGAGCAGTTCTTC
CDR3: CASSFLSYNEQFF

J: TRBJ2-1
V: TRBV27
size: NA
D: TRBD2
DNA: TGTGCCAGCAGGGATTCGACTAGCAGTGGTGAGCAGTTCTTC
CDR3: CASRDSTSSGEQFF

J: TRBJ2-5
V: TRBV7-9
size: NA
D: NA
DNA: TGTGCCAGCAGCTCCAGTGGGGGGGAGACCCAGTACTTC
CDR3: CASSSSGGETQYF

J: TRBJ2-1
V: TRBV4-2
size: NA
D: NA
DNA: TGTGCCAGCAGCCAAGTTAAGGCTAGCTATGAGCAGTTCTTC
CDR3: CASSQVKASYEQFF

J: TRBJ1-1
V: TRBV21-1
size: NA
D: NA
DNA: TGTGCCAGCAGGGGACTACCCCATGAAGCTTTCTTT
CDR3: CASRGLPHEAFF

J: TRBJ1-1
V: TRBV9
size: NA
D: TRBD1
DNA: TGTGCCAGCAGCTTTGACCGGGACAGCCCTGAAGCTTTCTTT
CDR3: CASSFDRDSPEAFF

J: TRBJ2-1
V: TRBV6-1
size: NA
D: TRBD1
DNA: TGTGCCAGCAGTGAACCGGGACAGGGGACCAATGAGCAGTTCTTC
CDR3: CASSEPGQGTNEQFF

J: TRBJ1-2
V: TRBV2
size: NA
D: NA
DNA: TGTGCCAGCAGTGAGGGACTGGCTAACTATGGCTACACCTTC
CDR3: CASSEGLANYGYTF

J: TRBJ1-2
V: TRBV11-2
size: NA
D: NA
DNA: TGTGCCAGCAGCTTCGGGAACCGGCCGGCGGGCTACACCTTC
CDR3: CASSFGNRPAGYTF

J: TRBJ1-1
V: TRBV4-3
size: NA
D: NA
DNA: TGCGCCAGCAGCCAAGGGGGGGGCGGTGAAGCTTTCTTT
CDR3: CASSQGGGGEAFF

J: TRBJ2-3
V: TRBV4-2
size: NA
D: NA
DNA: TGTGCCAGCAGCCCTCCTAGCGCAGATACGCAGTATTTT
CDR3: CASSPPSADTQYF

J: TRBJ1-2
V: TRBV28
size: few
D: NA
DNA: TGTGCCGCCGTAGCGGGGGCCTACGGCTACACCTTC
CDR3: CAAVAGAYGYTF

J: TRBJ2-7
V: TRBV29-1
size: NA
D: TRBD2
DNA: TGCAGCGTTGTATCCCCTAGCGGGAAACTGGAGCAGTACTTC
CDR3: CSVVSPSGKLEQYF

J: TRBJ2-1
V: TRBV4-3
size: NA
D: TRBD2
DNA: TGCGCCAGCAGCCATGCCGGGACTAGCGGGAGTGGTCGGTCGAATGAGCAGTTCTTC
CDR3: CASSHAGTSGSGRSNEQFF